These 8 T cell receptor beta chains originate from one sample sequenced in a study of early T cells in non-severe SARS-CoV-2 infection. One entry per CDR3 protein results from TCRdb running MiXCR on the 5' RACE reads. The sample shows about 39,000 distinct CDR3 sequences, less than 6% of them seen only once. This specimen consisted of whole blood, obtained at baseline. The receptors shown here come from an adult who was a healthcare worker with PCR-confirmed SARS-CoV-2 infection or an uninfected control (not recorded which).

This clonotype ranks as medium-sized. The CDR3, as DNA: TGTGCCAGCAGTTTCCGACAGGGGATAACAGATACGCAGTATTTT. This gives the protein CASSFRQGITDTQYF. The gene calls are TRBV2 and TRBJ2-3; 8 bases align to TRBD1. The length of the CDR3 is 15 residues. The J segment lost 3 bases and the V segment lost 5 bases, leaving 7 bases of the junction unmatched. The germline V gene encodes CDR1 SNHLY and CDR2 FYNNEI.

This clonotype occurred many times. The CDR3 protein is CSARDIDTGYNSPLHF. CDR3 in DNA: TGCAGTGCTAGAGATATCGACACCGGCTATAATTCACCCCTCCACTTT. The V call is TRBV20-1, the J call TRBJ1-6; no clear D. The CDR3 has 16 amino acids. Germline CDR1 is DFQATT and CDR2 is SNEGSKA (reference sequence). The V end was cut by 0 bases, the J end by 3 bases, with 12 bases between.

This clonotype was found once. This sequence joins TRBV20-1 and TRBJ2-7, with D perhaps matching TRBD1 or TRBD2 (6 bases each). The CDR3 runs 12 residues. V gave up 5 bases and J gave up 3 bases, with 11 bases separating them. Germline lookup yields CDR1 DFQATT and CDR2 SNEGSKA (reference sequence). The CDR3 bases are TGCAGTGCTCCCCGGGGGCTCTACGAGCAGTACTTC. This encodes CSAPRGLYEQYF.

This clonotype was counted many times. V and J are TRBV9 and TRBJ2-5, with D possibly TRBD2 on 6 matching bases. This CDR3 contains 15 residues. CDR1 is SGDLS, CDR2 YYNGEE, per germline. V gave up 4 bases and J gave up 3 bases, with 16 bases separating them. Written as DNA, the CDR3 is TGTGCCAGCAGCACCCGACTAGTAACGAAAGAGACCCAGTACTTC. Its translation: CASSTRLVTKETQYF. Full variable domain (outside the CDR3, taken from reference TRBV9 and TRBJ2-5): DSGVTQTPKHLITATGQRVTLRCSPRSGDLSVYWYQQSLDQGLQFLIQYYNGEERAKGNILERFSAQQFPDLHSELNLSSLELGDSALYFCASSTRLVTKETQYFGPGTRLLVL.

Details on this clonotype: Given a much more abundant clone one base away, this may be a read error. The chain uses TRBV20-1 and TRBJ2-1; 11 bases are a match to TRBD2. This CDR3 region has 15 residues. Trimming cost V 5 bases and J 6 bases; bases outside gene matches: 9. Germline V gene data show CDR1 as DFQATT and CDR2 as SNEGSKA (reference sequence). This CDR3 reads CSAPGVLAGGNEQFF. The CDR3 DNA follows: TGCAGTGCTCCAGGGGTTCTAGCGGGGGGCAATGAGCAGTTCTTC.

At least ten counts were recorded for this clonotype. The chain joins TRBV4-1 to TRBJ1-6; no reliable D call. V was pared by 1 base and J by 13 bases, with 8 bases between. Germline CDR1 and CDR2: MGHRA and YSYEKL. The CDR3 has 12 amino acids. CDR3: CASSQGIWPLHF. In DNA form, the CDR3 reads TGCGCCAGCAGCCAAGGGATTTGGCCCCTCCACTTT.

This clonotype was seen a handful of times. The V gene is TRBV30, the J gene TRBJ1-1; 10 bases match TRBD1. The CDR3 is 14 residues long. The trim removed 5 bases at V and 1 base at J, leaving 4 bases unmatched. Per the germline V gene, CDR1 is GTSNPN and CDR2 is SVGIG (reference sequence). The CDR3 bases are TGTGCCTGGGGGACAGGGGCCACGAACACTGAAGCTTTCTTT. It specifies CAWGTGATNTEAFF.

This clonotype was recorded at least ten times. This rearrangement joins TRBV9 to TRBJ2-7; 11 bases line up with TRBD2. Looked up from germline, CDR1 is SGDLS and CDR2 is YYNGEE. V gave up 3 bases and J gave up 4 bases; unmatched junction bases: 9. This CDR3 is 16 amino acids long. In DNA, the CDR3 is TGTGCCAGCAGCGCAGGAGGGACTAGCGGCCTATACGAGCAGTACTTC. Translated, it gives CASSAGGTSGLYEQYF.